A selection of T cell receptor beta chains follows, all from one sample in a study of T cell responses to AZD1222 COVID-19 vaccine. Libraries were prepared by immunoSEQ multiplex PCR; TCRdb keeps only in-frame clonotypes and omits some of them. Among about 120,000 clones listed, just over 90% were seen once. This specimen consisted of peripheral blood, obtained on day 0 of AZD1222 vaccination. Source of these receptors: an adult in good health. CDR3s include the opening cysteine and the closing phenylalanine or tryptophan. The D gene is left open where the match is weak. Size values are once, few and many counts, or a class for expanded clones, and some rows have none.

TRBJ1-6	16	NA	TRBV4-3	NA	CASSQDSRGGNSPLHF	TGCGCCAGCAGCCAAGATTCCCGGGGGGGGAATTCACCCCTCCACTTT
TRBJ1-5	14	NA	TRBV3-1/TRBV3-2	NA	CASSQEGSGQPQHF	TGTGCCAGCAGCCAAGAAGGTTCGGGGCAGCCCCAGCATTTT
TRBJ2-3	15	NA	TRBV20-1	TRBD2	CSASLTSGVADTQYF	TGCAGTGCTAGTTTGACTAGCGGGGTCGCCGATACGCAGTATTTT
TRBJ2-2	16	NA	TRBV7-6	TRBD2	CASSGTSGPNTGELFF	TGTGCCAGCAGCGGGACTAGCGGACCGAACACCGGGGAGCTGTTTTTT
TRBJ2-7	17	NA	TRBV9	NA	CASSSPRGDRTPHEQYF	TGTGCCAGCAGCTCCCCTCGGGGGGACAGGACCCCCCACGAGCAGTACTTC
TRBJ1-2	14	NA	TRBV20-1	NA	CSASRAGGNYGYTF	TGCAGTGCTAGTCGGGCAGGAGGGAACTATGGCTACACCTTC
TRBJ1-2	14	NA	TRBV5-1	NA	CASSTDRANYGYTF	TGCGCCAGCAGCACGGACAGAGCTAACTATGGCTACACCTTC
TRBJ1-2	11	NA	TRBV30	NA	CAWSVRGGMAF	TGTGCCTGGAGTGTACGGGGTGGGATGGCCTTC
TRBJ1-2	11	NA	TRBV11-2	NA	CASSLGHRHTF	TGTGCCAGCAGCCTCGGACACCGGCACACCTTC
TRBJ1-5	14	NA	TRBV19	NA	CASKYGDPLQPQHF	TGTGCCAGTAAGTATGGGGACCCACTTCAGCCCCAGCATTTT
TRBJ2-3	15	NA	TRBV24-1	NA	CATSDGMRSTDTQYF	TGTGCCACCAGTGATGGGATGCGGAGCACAGATACGCAGTATTTT
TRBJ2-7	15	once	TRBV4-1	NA	CASSQAGSLSYEQYF	TGCGCCAGCAGCCAAGCGGGGTCGCTCTCCTACGAGCAGTACTTC
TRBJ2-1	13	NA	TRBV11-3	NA	CASSLDGGNEQFF	TGTGCCAGCAGCTTAGACGGGGGTAATGAGCAGTTCTTC
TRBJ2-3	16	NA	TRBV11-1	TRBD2	CASSLRLAGSTDTQYF	TGTGCCAGCAGCTTAAGGCTAGCGGGGAGCACAGATACGCAGTATTTT
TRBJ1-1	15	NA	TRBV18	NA	CASSPGGYINTEAFF	TGTGCCAGCTCACCAGGGGGATATATTAACACTGAAGCTTTCTTT
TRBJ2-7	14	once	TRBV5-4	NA	CASSSAGGSYEQYF	TGTGCCAGCAGCTCGGCGGGCGGCTCCTACGAGCAGTACTTC
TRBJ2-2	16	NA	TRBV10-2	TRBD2	CASTPPEKRGTGELFF	TGCGCCAGCACCCCTCCCGAAAAGCGGGGCACCGGGGAGCTGTTTTTT
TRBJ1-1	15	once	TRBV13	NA	CARNLPLYWGTEAFF	TGTGCCAGGAATCTCCCCTTATACTGGGGGACTGAAGCTTTCTTT
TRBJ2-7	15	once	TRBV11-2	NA	CASIRSGVLPYEQYF	TGTGCCAGCATCCGGAGTGGGGTGCTCCCCTACGAGCAGTACTTC
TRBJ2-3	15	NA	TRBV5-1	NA	CASSLTGVKTDTQYF	TGCGCCAGCAGCTTGACGGGGGTCAAGACAGATACGCAGTATTTT
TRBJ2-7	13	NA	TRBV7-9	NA	CASSLGGPYEQYF	TGTGCCAGCAGCTTGGGGGGCCCCTACGAGCAGTACTTC
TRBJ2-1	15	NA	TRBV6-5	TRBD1	CASKKSGQAYNEQFF	TGTGCCAGCAAAAAGTCAGGACAGGCTTACAATGAGCAGTTCTTC
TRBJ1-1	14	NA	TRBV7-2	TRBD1	CASSPTGGYTEAFF	TGTGCCAGCAGCCCGACAGGGGGGTACACTGAAGCTTTCTTT
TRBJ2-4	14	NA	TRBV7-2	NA	CASTLRQEKNIQYF	TGTGCCAGCACACTAAGACAAGAAAAAAACATTCAGTACTTC
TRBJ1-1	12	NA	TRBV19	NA	CASSIRGTEAFF	TGTGCCAGTAGTATAAGGGGAACTGAAGCTTTCTTT
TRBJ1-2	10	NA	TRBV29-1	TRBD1	CSVADRVNTF	TGCAGCGTTGCGGACAGGGTTAACACCTTC
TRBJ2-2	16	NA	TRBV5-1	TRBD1	CASSGRQGGNTGELFF	TGCGCCAGCAGCGGCCGACAGGGGGGTAACACCGGGGAGCTGTTTTTT
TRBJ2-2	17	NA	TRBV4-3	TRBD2	CASSHLVGPRGVGELFF	TGCGCCAGCAGCCATTTAGTTGGACCTCGGGGGGTCGGGGAGCTGTTTTTT
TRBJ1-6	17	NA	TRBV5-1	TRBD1	CASSLGRGVGYNSPLHF	TGCGCCAGCAGCTTGGGCAGGGGGGTCGGCTATAATTCACCCCTCCACTTT
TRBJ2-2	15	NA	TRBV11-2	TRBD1	CASSFGTGGTGELFF	TGTGCCAGCAGCTTTGGGACAGGGGGCACCGGGGAGCTGTTTTTT
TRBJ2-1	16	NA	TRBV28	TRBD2	CASSLSGRGDYNEQFF	TGTGCCAGCAGTCTCTCCGGGCGGGGGGACTACAATGAGCAGTTCTTC
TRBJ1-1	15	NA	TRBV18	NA	CASSPAMRSNTEAFF	TGTGCCAGCTCACCAGCCATGCGGTCGAACACTGAAGCTTTCTTT
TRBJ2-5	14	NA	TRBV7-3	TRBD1	CASSLTGSQETQYF	TGTGCCAGCAGCTTGACAGGGTCTCAAGAGACCCAGTACTTC
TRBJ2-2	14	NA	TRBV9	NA	CASSDRPNTGELFF	TGTGCCAGCAGCGATCGACCGAACACCGGGGAGCTGTTTTTT
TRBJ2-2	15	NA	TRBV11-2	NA	CASSFLETYTGELFF	TGTGCCAGCAGCTTTCTTGAGACCTACACCGGGGAGCTGTTTTTT
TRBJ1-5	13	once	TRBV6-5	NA	CASNQDRNQPQHF	TGTGCCAGTAATCAGGACCGTAATCAGCCCCAGCATTTT
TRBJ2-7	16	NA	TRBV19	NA	CASSIAFRGETYEQYF	TGTGCCAGTAGTATAGCCTTCAGGGGAGAAACCTACGAGCAGTACTTC
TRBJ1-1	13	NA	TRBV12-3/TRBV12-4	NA	CASSSVWSNEAFF	TGTGCCAGCAGTTCGGTTTGGAGCAACGAAGCTTTCTTT
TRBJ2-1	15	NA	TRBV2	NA	CASSEVGMPFNEQFF	TGTGCCAGCAGTGAAGTGGGGATGCCTTTTAATGAGCAGTTCTTC
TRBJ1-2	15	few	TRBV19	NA	CASSIKSAGAYGYTF	TGTGCCAGTAGTATAAAGTCGGCAGGGGCCTATGGCTACACCTTC
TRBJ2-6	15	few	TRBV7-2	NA	CASSYQPSGANVLTF	TGTGCCAGCAGCTATCAACCCTCTGGGGCCAACGTCCTGACTTTC
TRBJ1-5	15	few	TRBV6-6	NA	CASSRGGGRNQPQHF	TGTGCCAGCAGCCGCGGGGGGGGCAGAAATCAGCCCCAGCATTTT
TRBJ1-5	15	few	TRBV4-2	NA	CASSQVTGGGQPQHF	TGTGCCAGCAGCCAAGTCACCGGGGGCGGACAGCCCCAGCATTTT
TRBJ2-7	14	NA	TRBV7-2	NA	CASSLAGTSYEQYF	TGTGCCAGCAGCTTAGCAGGTACCTCCTACGAGCAGTACTTC
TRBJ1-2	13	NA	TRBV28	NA	CASSLGPEVGYTF	TGTGCCAGCAGTCTGGGCCCAGAGGTCGGCTACACCTTC
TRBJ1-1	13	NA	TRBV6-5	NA	CASTSFPGTEAFF	TGTGCCAGCACCTCCTTCCCGGGCACTGAAGCTTTCTTT
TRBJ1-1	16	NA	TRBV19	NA	CASSMPRFGRITEAFF	TGTGCCAGTAGTATGCCACGTTTCGGACGGATCACTGAAGCTTTCTTT
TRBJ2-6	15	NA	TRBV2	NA	CASSAGSSGANVLTF	TGTGCCAGCAGTGCGGGGAGCTCTGGGGCCAACGTCCTGACTTTC
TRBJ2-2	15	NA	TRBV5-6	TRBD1	CASSLGDRATGELFF	TGTGCCAGCAGCCTTGGGGACAGGGCCACCGGGGAGCTGTTTTTT
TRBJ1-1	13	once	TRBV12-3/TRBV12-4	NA	CASSPDSPHEAFF	TGTGCCAGCAGCCCCGACAGCCCCCACGAAGCTTTCTTT
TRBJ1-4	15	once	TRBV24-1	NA	CATSASGTGNEKLFF	TGTGCCACCAGTGCCTCAGGAACTGGGAATGAAAAACTGTTTTTT
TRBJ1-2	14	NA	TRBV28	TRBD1	CASSFNRGGYGYTF	TGTGCCAGCAGTTTTAACAGGGGCGGCTATGGCTACACCTTC